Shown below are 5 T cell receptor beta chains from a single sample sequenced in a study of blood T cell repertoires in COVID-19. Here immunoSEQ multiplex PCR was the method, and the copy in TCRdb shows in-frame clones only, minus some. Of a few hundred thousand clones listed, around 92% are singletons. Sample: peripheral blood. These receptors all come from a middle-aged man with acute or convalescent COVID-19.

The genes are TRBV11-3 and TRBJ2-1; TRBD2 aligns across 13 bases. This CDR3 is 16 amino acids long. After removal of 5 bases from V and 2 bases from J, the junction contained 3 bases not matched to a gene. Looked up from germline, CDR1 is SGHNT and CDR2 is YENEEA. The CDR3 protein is CASSRGLAGPYNEQFF. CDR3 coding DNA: TGTGCCAGCAGCCGGGGACTAGCGGGGCCCTACAATGAGCAGTTCTTC. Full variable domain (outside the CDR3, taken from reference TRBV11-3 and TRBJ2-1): EAGVVQSPRYKIIEKKQPVAFWCNPISGHNTLYWYLQNLGQGPELLIRYENEEAVDDSQLPKDRFSAERLKGVDSTLKIQPAELGDSAVYLCASSRGLAGPYNEQFFGPGTRLTVL.

CDR3 DNA sequence: TGCAGCGTCAGTAAAGGGGCCAGGGGTGAAGCTTTCTTT. Protein product: CSVSKGARGEAFF. This chain links TRBV29-1 with TRBJ1-1, with a possible D match to TRBD1 (6 bases). The V end was cut by 6 bases, the J end by 7 bases, with 18 bases between. The germline CDR1 and CDR2 sequences are SQVTM and ANQGSEA. The length of the CDR3 is 13 residues.

In DNA form, the CDR3 reads TGTGCCAGCAGCTTAGTGCCGGGGGAGGTTAATGGCTACACCTTC. This sequence encodes CASSLVPGEVNGYTF. The gene calls are TRBV11-2 and TRBJ1-2; a possible D gene is TRBD1 (5 bases). The CDR3 contains 15 residues. V lost 1 base and J lost 6, with 15 bases in between. Germline values: CDR1 SGHAT, CDR2 FQNNGV.

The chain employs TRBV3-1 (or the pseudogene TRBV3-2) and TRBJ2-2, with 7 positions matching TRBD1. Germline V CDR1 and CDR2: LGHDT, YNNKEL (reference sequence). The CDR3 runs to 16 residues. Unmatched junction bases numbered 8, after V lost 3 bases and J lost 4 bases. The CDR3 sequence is CASSHGTGVGTGELFF. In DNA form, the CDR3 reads TGTGCCAGCAGCCATGGAACAGGGGTCGGCACCGGGGAGCTGTTTTTT.

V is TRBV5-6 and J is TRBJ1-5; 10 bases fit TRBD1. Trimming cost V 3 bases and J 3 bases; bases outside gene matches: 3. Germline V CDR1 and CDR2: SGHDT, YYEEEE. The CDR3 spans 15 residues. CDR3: CASSWGQGFNQPQHF. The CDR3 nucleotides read TGTGCCAGCAGCTGGGGACAGGGGTTCAATCAGCCCCAGCATTTT. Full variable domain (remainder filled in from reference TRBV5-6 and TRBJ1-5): DAGVTQSPTHLIKTRGQQVTLRCSPKSGHDTVSWYQQALGQGPQFIFQYYEEEERQRGNFPDRFSGHQFPNYSSELNVNALLLGDSALYLCASSWGQGFNQPQHFGDGTRLSIL.